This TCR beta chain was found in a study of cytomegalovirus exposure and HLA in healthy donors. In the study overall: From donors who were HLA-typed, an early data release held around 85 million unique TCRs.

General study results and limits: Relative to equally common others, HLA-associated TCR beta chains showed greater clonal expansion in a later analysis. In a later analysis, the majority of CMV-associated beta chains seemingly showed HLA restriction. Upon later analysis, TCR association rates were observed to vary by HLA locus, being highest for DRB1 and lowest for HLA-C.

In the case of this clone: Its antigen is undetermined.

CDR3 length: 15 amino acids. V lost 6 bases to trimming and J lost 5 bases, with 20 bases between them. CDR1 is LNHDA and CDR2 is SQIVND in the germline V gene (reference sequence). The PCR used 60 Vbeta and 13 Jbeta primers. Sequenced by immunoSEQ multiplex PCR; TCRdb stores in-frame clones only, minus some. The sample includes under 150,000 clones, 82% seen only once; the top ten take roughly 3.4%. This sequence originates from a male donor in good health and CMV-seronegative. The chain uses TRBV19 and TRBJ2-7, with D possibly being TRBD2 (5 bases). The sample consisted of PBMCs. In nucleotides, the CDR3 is TGTGCCAGTAGGGGAGAGAGTAAAGCTTGGGACGAGCAGTACTTC. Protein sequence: CASRGESKAWDEQYF.